These T cell receptor beta chains were read from a single sample in a study of shared clonotypes between healthy human individuals. The repertoire was sequenced with immunoSEQ multiplex PCR; TCRdb's copy has only in-frame clones and lacks some. The sample has 2 million to 2.5 million clones, 80% to 95% seen once. The specimen was naive CD4+ T cells from PBMCs. Source of these receptors: a man between 18 and 29 years old in good health. Some clones in this sample may be carry-over from other donors' samples. Both conserved end residues are part of each CDR3. The D gene is left open where the match is weak. Only part of the rows carry a size: once, few, many, or a class if the clone is expanded.

V gene,clone size,J gene,D gene,CDR3 DNA,CDR3 protein
TRBV4-3,-,TRBJ2-7,TRBD1,TGCGCCAGCAGCCAAGAATTAGACAGGGGGGACGAGCAGTACTTC,CASSQELDRGDEQYF
TRBV11-1,-,TRBJ2-3,TRBD2,TGTGCCAGCAGCAACGGACTAGCCCAAAGCACAGATACGCAGTATTTT,CASSNGLAQSTDTQYF
TRBV29-1,-,TRBJ1-3,-,TGCAGCGTTGTCCCGGCAAGCTCTGGAAACACCATATATTTT,CSVVPASSGNTIYF
TRBV6-4,-,TRBJ2-6,-,TGTGCCAGCAGTACACGGTGGAGTCCCTCTGGGGCCAACGTCCTGACTTTC,CASSTRWSPSGANVLTF
TRBV9,once,TRBJ2-5,-,TGTGCCAGCAGCCCCTTGGGGCGGGGTGAGACCCAGTACTTC,CASSPLGRGETQYF
TRBV7-2,-,TRBJ2-7,-,TGTGCCAGCAGCTTAAGTAGTAGCTCCTACGAGCAGTACTTC,CASSLSSSSYEQYF
TRBV2,-,TRBJ2-1,-,TGTGCCGGAGGGGTCCGCAATGAGCAGTTCTTC,CAGGVRNEQFF
TRBV6-5,-,TRBJ2-7,TRBD2,TGTGCCAGCACCCCCGGGGGACTAGGTCGTCTCGAGCAGTACTTC,CASTPGGLGRLEQYF
TRBV5-4,-,TRBJ2-7,-,TGTGCCAGCAGCCCATCTTTTTGGGGTGACGACGAGCAGTACTTC,CASSPSFWGDDEQYF
TRBV6-1,once,TRBJ2-7,TRBD1,TGTGCCAGCAGCCTGGACAGGGGGGCTGGCGAGCAGTACTTC,CASSLDRGAGEQYF
TRBV6-5,-,TRBJ1-3,-,TGTGCCAGCAGTTCACAGGACTCTGGAAACACCATATATTTT,CASSSQDSGNTIYF
TRBV30,-,TRBJ2-7,-,TGTGCCTGGAGCGGGACACCGAGCTCCTACGAGCAGTACTTC,CAWSGTPSSYEQYF
TRBV13,-,TRBJ1-2,-,TGTGCCAGCAGCACCCCCGGGACAATCTTTGGCTACACCTTC,CASSTPGTIFGYTF
TRBV5-1,-,TRBJ2-2,-,TGCGCCAGCAGCCCCTTTCAGGGGACCGGGGAGCTGTTTTTT,CASSPFQGTGELFF
TRBV14,-,TRBJ2-3,TRBD2,TGTGCCAGCAGCCACCCCGGGACTAGCGGGAGCCTGGATACGCAGTATTTT,CASSHPGTSGSLDTQYF
TRBV18,-,TRBJ2-5,-,TGTGCCAGCTCACGACGAGGGGCGGAAGAGACCCAGTACTTC,CASSRRGAEETQYF
TRBV19,-,TRBJ2-7,TRBD2,TGTGCCAGTAGAGATCGAGCGGGAGCCTCCTACGAGCAGTACTTC,CASRDRAGASYEQYF
TRBV7-3,-,TRBJ2-7,-,TGTGCCAGCAGCCCGGGTGGAGCAGGGATCTACGAGCAGTACTTC,CASSPGGAGIYEQYF
TRBV5-4,-,TRBJ1-2,-,TGTGCCAGCAGCTCTGGGACTGGGGGCGGCTACACCTTC,CASSSGTGGGYTF
TRBV5-1,-,TRBJ2-1,-,TGCGCCAGCAGCTTGGTGGCCAGCGGGCCTGGCAATGAGCAGTTCTTC,CASSLVASGPGNEQFF
TRBV19,-,TRBJ1-1,-,TGTGCCAGTAGTCCTAGACAGAACACTGAAGCTTTCTTT,CASSPRQNTEAFF
TRBV28,-,TRBJ2-3,-,TGTGCCAGCAGTTCCCATGTACGCGGGGGCACAGATACGCAGTATTTT,CASSSHVRGGTDTQYF
TRBV29-1,-,TRBJ1-2,-,TGCAGCGTTGAAGAGAGCGGGGGCGAGGATTTTGGCTACACCTTC,CSVEESGGEDFGYTF
TRBV14,-,TRBJ2-5,-,TGTGCCAGCAGCCACAGTTTGCTAAGGGGCTTGGAGACCCAGTACTTC,CASSHSLLRGLETQYF
TRBV5-1,-,TRBJ2-3,-,TGCGCCAGCACACAGGGTATGAGCACAGATACGCAGTATTTT,CASTQGMSTDTQYF
TRBV10-1,-,TRBJ2-7,TRBD1,TGCGCCAGCAGCCGAGGGACAGGGGTGATTTACGAGCAGTACTTC,CASSRGTGVIYEQYF
TRBV7-6,-,TRBJ1-3,-,TGTGCCTCCTCGGGGTACAGTGGAAACACCATATATTTT,CASSGYSGNTIYF
TRBV7-9,-,TRBJ2-1,-,TGTGCCAGCAGCTCCCCGAGCAGGCCAGGAGGGCTCGATGAGCAGTTCTTC,CASSSPSRPGGLDEQFF
TRBV7-2,once,TRBJ2-5,TRBD2,TGTGCCAGCAGCTTAGCCGCGGCGGGAGTCGGCCAAGAGACCCAGTACTTC,CASSLAAAGVGQETQYF
TRBV10-3,once,TRBJ1-3,-,TGTGCCATCAGTCACACTAGCTCTGGAAACACCATATATTTT,CAISHTSSGNTIYF
TRBV5-1,-,TRBJ2-5,TRBD2,TGCGCCAGCAACCAGGAAGCGGGAGGGCCCATCGTTGAGACCCAGTACTTC,CASNQEAGGPIVETQYF
TRBV7-8,-,TRBJ2-3,-,TGTGCCAGCAGCTTTCAGGCCAGGGCACTTGGGGATACGCAGTATTTT,CASSFQARALGDTQYF
TRBV6-6,-,TRBJ2-7,-,TGTGCCAGCAGCCCACGGGCAGGGCGCCACGAGCAGTACTTC,CASSPRAGRHEQYF
TRBV9,-,TRBJ2-2,-,TGTGCCAGCAGCCAGGACTTTCCCACCCGCGCGTCCGGGGAGCTGTTTTTT,CASSQDFPTRASGELFF
TRBV4-1,-,TRBJ2-1,TRBD1,TGCGCCAGCAGCCAACCAACAGGGGTAATAACACGTGAGCAGTTCTTC,CASSQPTGVITREQFF
TRBV30,-,TRBJ1-2,TRBD1,TGTGCCTGGAGTGTACACCGCGGACAGGGGAGCGGCTACACCTTC,CAWSVHRGQGSGYTF
TRBV28,-,TRBJ2-3,-,TGTGCCAGCTTGTCCGGGGCAGCCCAGTACACAGATACGCAGTATTTT,CASLSGAAQYTDTQYF
TRBV5-8,-,TRBJ1-5,-,TGTGCCAGCAGCTTGATTTATCAGCCCCAGCATTTT,CASSLIYQPQHF
TRBV11-2,few,TRBJ1-5,-,TGTGCCAGCAGCTCGGGCCTCAATCAGCCCCAGCATTTT,CASSSGLNQPQHF
TRBV9,-,TRBJ2-2,-,TGTGCCAGCAGCGTTAGCTCTGGGGAGCTGTTTTTT,CASSVSSGELFF
TRBV11-1,-,TRBJ1-1,-,TGTGCCAGCAGTAAATCAGGGTTGGAAGCTTTCTTT,CASSKSGLEAFF
TRBV5-1,-,TRBJ2-7,-,TGCGCCAGCAGGAGGACTTTGGAGTACGAGCAGTACTTC,CASRRTLEYEQYF
TRBV11-3,-,TRBJ2-3,-,TGTGCCAGCAGCTTCGGTGTCGGGGACACAGATACGCAGTATTTT,CASSFGVGDTDTQYF
TRBV29-1,-,TRBJ2-5,-,TGCAGCGTTGAAAGTACGGGAAGAGAGACCCAGTACTTC,CSVESTGRETQYF
TRBV2,-,TRBJ2-1,-,TGTGCCAGCAGTGTGGAGGGCTCCGAAAATGAGCAGTTCTTC,CASSVEGSENEQFF
TRBV5-8,-,TRBJ1-1,TRBD1,TGTGCCAGCAGCTGGGACAGGGACACTGAAGCTTTCTTT,CASSWDRDTEAFF
TRBV29-1,-,TRBJ1-3,-,TGCAGCGTGGGAGGAGGAGGGTTCTCTGGAAACACCATATATTTT,CSVGGGGFSGNTIYF
TRBV9,-,TRBJ2-7,TRBD1,TGTGCCAGCAGCACCGGGGACAGGGCCTACGAGCAGTACTTC,CASSTGDRAYEQYF
TRBV5-8,once,TRBJ1-5,-,TGTGCCAGCAGCCCGTGGGGTCCAGGTGCGGGTCAGCCCCAGCATTTT,CASSPWGPGAGQPQHF
TRBV7-9,few,TRBJ1-1,-,TGTGCCAGCAGCTTAGTAGGGGACACTGAAGCTTTCTTT,CASSLVGDTEAFF
TRBV5-1,-,TRBJ2-7,TRBD1,TGCGCCAGCAGCTCCCGACAGGGGGCGGGAGAGCAGTACTTC,CASSSRQGAGEQYF
TRBV5-1,-,TRBJ2-1,-,TGCGCCAGCAGCTTGGCCAAAGCCGAGCAGTTCTTC,CASSLAKAEQFF
TRBV19,-,TRBJ1-3,-,TGTGCCAGTACCAATGAGGCTGTACCTGGAAACACCATATATTTT,CASTNEAVPGNTIYF
TRBV5-6,-,TRBJ1-2,-,TGTGCCAGCAGCCGGGGCTACAGAACCCCCTATGGCTACACCTTC,CASSRGYRTPYGYTF
TRBV29-1,-,TRBJ1-1,-,TGCAGCGTAGACAGGTCGAACACTGAAGCTTTCTTT,CSVDRSNTEAFF